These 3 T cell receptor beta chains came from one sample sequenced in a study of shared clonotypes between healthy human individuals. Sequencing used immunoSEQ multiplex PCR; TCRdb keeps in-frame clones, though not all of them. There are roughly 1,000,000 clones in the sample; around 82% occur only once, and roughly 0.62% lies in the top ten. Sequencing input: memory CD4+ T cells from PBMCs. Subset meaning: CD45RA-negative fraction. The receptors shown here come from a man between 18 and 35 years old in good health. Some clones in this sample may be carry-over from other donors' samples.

CDR3 bases: TGTGCCGCAGGGGCGGAAACAAACACTGAAGCTTTCTTT. Its translation: CAAGAETNTEAFF. The chain links TRBV2 to TRBJ1-1; possible D gene TRBD1, 6 bases. Trimming pared 11 bases from V and 2 bases from J, leaving 15 bases between. The CDR3 totals 13 residues. Germline CDR1 SNHLY, CDR2 FYNNEI.

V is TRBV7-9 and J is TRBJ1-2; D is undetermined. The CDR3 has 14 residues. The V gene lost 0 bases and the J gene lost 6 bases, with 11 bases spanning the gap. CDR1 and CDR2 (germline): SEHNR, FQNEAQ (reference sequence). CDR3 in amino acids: CASSLAGRLDGYTF. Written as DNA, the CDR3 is TGTGCCAGCAGCTTAGCTGGAAGGCTCGATGGCTACACCTTC.

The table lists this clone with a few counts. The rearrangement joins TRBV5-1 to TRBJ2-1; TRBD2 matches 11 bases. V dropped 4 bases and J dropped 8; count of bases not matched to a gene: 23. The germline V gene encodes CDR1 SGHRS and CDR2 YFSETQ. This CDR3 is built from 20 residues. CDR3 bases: TGCGCCAGCAGCCCAAGACTCCTAGCGGGAGGTCGTCGGGGCAATCATGAGCAGTTCTTC. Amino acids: CASSPRLLAGGRRGNHEQFF.